What follows are 29 T cell receptor beta chains derived from one specimen sequenced in a study of spatial heterogeneity in lung cancer. Points from the study as a whole: Tumors with more nonsynonymous mutations had more expanded intratumoral alpha and beta TCRs.

TCRdb independently ran MiXCR on the 5' RACE reads; one entry per CDR3 protein. This sample has around 18,000 distinct CDR3 sequences, with 5.7% found just once. The antigens for these receptors are not known. Time point described: sample taken at primary tumor resection. Sequencing was performed on lung tumor tissue, taken at surgery. All receptors derive from a female donor with early-stage non-small cell lung cancer.

This clonotype showed up many times. The chain joins TRBV7-2 to TRBJ2-7, with unresolved D. Germline V gives CDR1 SGHTA, CDR2 FQGNSA. V lost 3 bases to trimming and J lost 3 bases, with 9 bases between them. This CDR3 has 13 residues. The CDR3 loop reads CASSFVLGYEQYF. The CDR3 coding sequence is TGTGCCAGCAGCTTTGTATTAGGCTACGAGCAGTACTTC.

This clonotype was seen many times. The genes are TRBV20-1 and TRBJ2-1; a weak D match, TRBD2 (5 bases). The V end was cut by 0 bases, the J end by 9 bases, with 18 bases between. The CDR3 is made up of 15 amino acids. Germline V gene data show CDR1 as DFQATT and CDR2 as SNEGSKA (reference sequence). The CDR3 DNA is TGCAGTGCTAGAGATCGCGATTTTCGGGGAATTGAGCAGTTCTTC. Translation: CSARDRDFRGIEQFF.

This clonotype was found many times. V and J are TRBV28 and TRBJ1-5; 8 bases fit TRBD1. This CDR3 comprises 15 residues. Looked up from germline, CDR1 is MDHEN and CDR2 is SYDVKM. V lost 3 bases and J lost 3; bases outside the gene matches: 4. CDR3 nucleotide sequence: TGTGCCAGCAGTTTTTCAGGGGGCCACAATCAGCCCCAGCATTTT. Protein product: CASSFSGGHNQPQHF.

This clonotype was counted only a few times. The V gene is TRBV10-3, the J gene TRBJ2-7; a possible D gene is TRBD2 (6 bases). The V and J ends lost 8 bases and 0 bases respectively, with 14 bases between them. Germline values: CDR1 ENHRY, CDR2 SYGVKD. This CDR3 contains 14 residues. The CDR3 sequence: CAISGSIPSYEQYF. The CDR3 DNA is TGTGCCATCTCCGGGAGCATACCCTCCTACGAGCAGTACTTC.

The table lists this clonotype with many counts. V usage is TRBV6-5 and J usage is TRBJ2-1; 8 bases match TRBD2. CDR3 size: 19 residues. The ends lost 3 bases at V and 10 bases at J; junction bases unmatched: 23. Germline values: CDR1 MNHEY, CDR2 SVGAGI. CDR3 loop: CASSYLPSIGGTRVYEQFF. In DNA, the CDR3 is TGTGCCAGCAGTTATCTTCCCTCGATAGGTGGGACTAGAGTGTACGAGCAGTTCTTC.

This clonotype counts as medium-sized (0.01 to 0.1%). The rearrangement links TRBV28 to TRBJ2-7; 11 bases agree with TRBD1. With 7 bases clipped from V and 3 bases from J, the junction kept 8 bases outside the gene matches. The CDR3 loop spans 15 amino acids. Germline V CDR1 and CDR2: MDHEN, SYDVKM. DNA of the CDR3: TGTGCCAGCACCGGACAGGGGGCGGATAGCTACGAGCAGTACTTC. As protein: CASTGQGADSYEQYF.

This chain uses TRBV6-6 with TRBJ2-5; the match to TRBD2 covers 7 bases. The CDR3 extends over 11 amino acids. V shed 8 bases, J shed 4 bases, and the junction held 1 base outside the gene matches. From germline, CDR1 is MNHNY and CDR2 SVGAGI (reference sequence). The CDR3 nucleotides are TGTGCCAGCGCTAGCGGAGAGACCCAGTACTTC. This gives the protein CASASGETQYF.

This clonotype was counted ten times or more. The rearrangement links TRBV20-1 to TRBJ1-5, with D unresolved. V was trimmed by 0 bases and J by 0 bases, leaving 9 bases between them. This CDR3 spans 15 amino acids. Looked up from germline, CDR1 is DFQATT and CDR2 is SNEGSKA (reference sequence). The CDR3 nucleotides are TGCAGTGCTAGAGAGGGAGTTTCTAGCAATCAGCCCCAGCATTTT. Protein: CSAREGVSSNQPQHF.

A few counts support this clonotype. The J gene is TRBJ2-2, the V gene TRBV20-1; 8 nucleotides agree with TRBD2. J was trimmed by 4 bases and V by 6 bases; bases with no gene match: 7. CDR1 is DFQATT, CDR2 SNEGSKA, per germline (reference sequence). The CDR3 consists of 14 residues. The CDR3 DNA reads TGCAGTGCCAAAGCGGGAGTGGGCACCGGGGAGCTGTTTTTT. Translating gives CSAKAGVGTGELFF.

The table lists this clonotype with a few counts. V is TRBV9 and J is TRBJ2-7; 12 nucleotides agree with TRBD2. V was clipped by 3 bases and J by 5 bases; unmatched bases: 3. The V gene's germline CDR1 is SGDLS and CDR2 YYNGEE. CDR3 size: 14 residues. This CDR3 is CASSGTSGIHEQYF. The CDR3 DNA follows: TGTGCCAGCAGCGGGACTAGCGGGATCCACGAGCAGTACTTC.

This clonotype occurred many times. The chain combines TRBV11-2 with TRBJ2-7, with no clear D. With 5 bases removed from V and 4 bases from J, the gap between germline ends came to 18 bases. Per germline, CDR1 SGHAT and CDR2 FQNNGV. The CDR3 sequence is 15 residues long. The CDR3 coding sequence is TGTGCCAGCAGCAGACTTGGCCAGAGAACGTACGAGCAGTACTTC. Its protein is CASSRLGQRTYEQYF.

In this sample, this clonotype turned up many times. CDR3 residues: CASSQVAGRDNEQFF. CDR3 sequence (DNA): TGCGCCAGCAGCCAAGTGGCGGGAAGAGACAATGAGCAGTTCTTC. The J gene is TRBJ2-1, the V gene TRBV4-1; a possible D gene is TRBD2 (6 bases). The V end was cut by 1 base, the J end by 5 bases, with 12 bases between. Germline values: CDR1 MGHRA, CDR2 YSYEKL. The CDR3 has 15 residues.

The table lists this clonotype with many counts. This CDR3 is CSVGDPGLAYEQYF. CDR3 bases: TGCAGCGTTGGCGATCCGGGACTAGCCTACGAGCAGTACTTC. This rearrangement joins TRBV29-1 to TRBJ2-7, with TRBD2 identical over 8 bases. Germline values: CDR1 SQVTM, CDR2 ANQGSEA. This CDR3 has 14 amino acids. J was trimmed by 2 bases and V by 4 bases; bases with no gene match: 7.

This chain links TRBV7-3 with TRBJ2-1; possibly TRBD1 for D (5 bases). Trimming left V 3 bases short and J 4 bases short, with 13 bases between. Germline V CDR1 and CDR2: SGHTA, FQGTGA. The CDR3 contains 15 residues. DNA of the CDR3: TGTGCCAGCAGCTTCGTCGCGGACACTTACAATGAGCAGTTCTTC. Encoded protein: CASSFVADTYNEQFF.

This clonotype was picked up many times. The chain is built from TRBV19 and TRBJ2-3; 11 bases align to TRBD2. The V and J ends lost 6 bases and 5 bases, in that order; junction bases with no gene match: 4. The CDR3 totals 14 residues. Germline V gives CDR1 LNHDA, CDR2 SQIVND (reference sequence). The CDR3 loop is CASRTSGSRDTQYF. The CDR3 DNA follows: TGTGCCAGTAGAACTAGCGGGAGTAGAGATACGCAGTATTTT.

This clonotype came up many times. The chain links TRBV7-9 to TRBJ2-7, with D maybe TRBD1 (6 bases). The CDR3 has 15 residues. V was shortened by 5 bases and J by 6 bases, with 20 bases between the two germline ends. In germline, CDR1 is SEHNR, CDR2 FQNEAQ (reference sequence). The CDR3 DNA is TGTGCCAGCAGCCCCTTCGGGACACCTCTAGCCGAGCAGTACTTC. Protein sequence: CASSPFGTPLAEQYF.

CDR3 DNA sequence: TGTGCCAGCAGTTTAGACCGCAGAGGCGAGCAGTACTTC. It encodes CASSLDRRGEQYF. V and J are TRBV28 and TRBJ2-7; D ambiguous. The CDR3 is 13 amino acids. V was pared by 2 bases and J by 6 bases, with 11 bases between. The germline V gene encodes CDR1 MDHEN and CDR2 SYDVKM.

This clonotype came up many times. The chain carries TRBV12-3 or TRBV12-4 and TRBJ2-3; the match to TRBD2 covers 10 bases. With V trimmed by 5 bases and J by 6 bases, 8 bases remained unmatched. The CDR3 has 15 residues. The CDR3 here is CASSRSGRVSDTQYF. CDR3 sequence (DNA): TGTGCCAGCAGTAGGAGCGGGAGGGTTTCGGATACGCAGTATTTT.

This clonotype came up many times. The V call is TRBV20-1, the J call TRBJ2-3; D not certain. Germline V lookup: CDR1 DFQATT, CDR2 SNEGSKA (reference sequence). V lost 8 bases and J 2 bases, leaving 17 bases between the germline ends. This CDR3 has 14 amino acids. The CDR3 sequence: CSLPGVLHTDTQYF. The CDR3, as DNA: TGCAGTCTGCCAGGTGTTCTACACACAGATACGCAGTATTTT.

This clonotype was recorded at least ten times. The chain has TRBV9 and TRBJ2-1, with D perhaps assigned TRBD1 or TRBD2 (6 bases each). CDR1 and CDR2 (germline): SGDLS, YYNGEE. This CDR3 is 14 amino acids long. The V end lost 0 bases, the J end lost 9 bases, and 13 bases lay between the germline ends. CDR3 region: CASSVGGGLTEQFF. The CDR3 DNA follows: TGTGCCAGCAGCGTAGGAGGGGGGCTTACTGAGCAGTTCTTC. Full variable domain (outside the CDR3, taken from reference TRBV9 and TRBJ2-1): DSGVTQTPKHLITATGQRVTLRCSPRSGDLSVYWYQQSLDQGLQFLIQYYNGEERAKGNILERFSAQQFPDLHSELNLSSLELGDSALYFCASSVGGGLTEQFFGPGTRLTVL.

By share, this clonotype counts as medium-sized. The rearrangement joins TRBV27 to TRBJ1-4; TRBD1 is a possible D gene (6 bases). This CDR3 spans 17 amino acids. Germline CDR1 MNHEY, CDR2 SMNVEV (reference sequence). V was cut by 3 bases and J by 4 bases, with 18 bases left in between. The CDR3 region has the DNA TGTGCCAGCAGTTTTTTCAAGACAGGCTTTGTTAATGAAAAACTGTTTTTT. This encodes CASSFFKTGFVNEKLFF.

The chain links TRBV7-9 to TRBJ2-1; TRBD2 matches 10 bases. The germline gives CDR1 SEHNR, CDR2 FQNEAQ (reference sequence). The trim removed 5 bases at V and 9 bases at J, leaving 16 bases unmatched. The CDR3 is 17 amino acids. The CDR3 nucleotides are TGTGCCAGCAGCCCCCCCTCCGGGACTAGCGTTCCGGGTGAGCAGTTCTTC. Protein sequence: CASSPPSGTSVPGEQFF.

This clonotype was seen a few times. This rearrangement joins TRBV12-5 to TRBJ2-1; 8 nucleotides match TRBD2. Losses at the gene ends were 1 base for V and 9 bases for J; bases not matched to a gene: 5. The CDR3 runs to 14 residues. Germline lookup yields CDR1 LGHNT and CDR2 FRNRAP. CDR3 sequence: CASGLAGSGTEQFF. CDR3 sequence (DNA): TGTGCTAGTGGTTTGGCGGGTAGCGGGACTGAGCAGTTCTTC.

This clonotype has just a few counts. The V gene is TRBV6-2 or TRBV6-3, the J gene TRBJ1-5, with D maybe TRBD1 (5 bases). V lost 2 bases and J 7 bases, leaving 12 bases between the germline ends. CDR1 MNHEY and CDR2 SVGEGT come from the germline V gene. CDR3 length equals 14 residues. The CDR3 DNA follows: TGTGCCAGCAGTTACAGGGGCCAAGGACAGCCCCAGCATTTT. Its translation: CASSYRGQGQPQHF.

At least ten counts were recorded for this clonotype. The genes are TRBV20-1 and TRBJ2-2, with D unresolved. The V end lost 5 bases, the J end lost 3 bases, and 10 bases lay between the germline ends. The CDR3 length is 13 residues. From germline, CDR1 is DFQATT and CDR2 SNEGSKA (reference sequence). For the CDR3, the DNA is TGCAGTGCTCCCCTGAGCTACACCGGGGAGCTGTTTTTT. Protein sequence: CSAPLSYTGELFF.

This clonotype came up many times. The chain has TRBV6-2 or TRBV6-3 and TRBJ2-3; possibly TRBD2 for D (6 bases). This CDR3 is 17 amino acids long. V lost 0 bases, J lost 6 bases, and 19 bases lay in between. Germline loops: CDR1 MNHEY, CDR2 SVGEGT. The CDR3 here is CASSYSEGGVVGDTQYF. CDR3 DNA: TGTGCCAGCAGTTACTCGGAGGGAGGTGTAGTTGGTGATACGCAGTATTTT.

The CDR3: CASSKNGDYNEQFF. The CDR3 DNA follows: TGTGCCAGCAGCAAAAACGGGGACTACAATGAGCAGTTCTTC. The chain joins TRBV7-9 to TRBJ2-1; D is perhaps TRBD2 (5 bases). Germline loops: CDR1 SEHNR, CDR2 FQNEAQ (reference sequence). Trimming pared 5 bases from V and 3 bases from J, leaving 11 bases between. This CDR3 has 14 amino acids.

This clonotype was counted many times. The V and J genes are TRBV9 and TRBJ2-1, with 12 nucleotides matching TRBD1. The CDR3 is made up of 16 amino acids. Looked up from germline, CDR1 is SGDLS and CDR2 is YYNGEE. Trimming at V came to 0 bases and at J to 8 bases, leaving 6 bases not matched to a gene. CDR3 bases: TGTGCCAGCAGCGTAGCCGGGACAGGGGGCGCGGATGAGCAGTTCTTC. As protein: CASSVAGTGGADEQFF. Complete variable domain (other parts from reference TRBV9 and TRBJ2-1): DSGVTQTPKHLITATGQRVTLRCSPRSGDLSVYWYQQSLDQGLQFLIQYYNGEERAKGNILERFSAQQFPDLHSELNLSSLELGDSALYFCASSVAGTGGADEQFFGPGTRLTVL.

This clonotype was observed many times. The V gene is TRBV29-1, the J gene TRBJ1-5, with 9 bases lining up with TRBD1. The J segment lost 4 bases and the V segment lost 4 bases, leaving 8 bases of the junction unmatched. Germline V CDR1 and CDR2: SQVTM, ANQGSEA. The CDR3 is 15 amino acids. CDR3 bases: TGCAGCGTTGTTGGTGCGGGACAGGGTAATCAGCCCCAGCATTTT. It is translated as CSVVGAGQGNQPQHF.